One and the same sample provided the 3 T cell receptor beta chains below, sequenced in a study of OX40 agonist ivuxolimab in advanced cancers. The table came from immunoSEQ multiplex PCR; TCRdb's copy has only in-frame clones and leaves some out. The data hold about 45,000 clones, with 80% to 90% observed a single time. This specimen was CD4+ or CD8+ T cells sorted from blood, taken in a trial of the OX40 agonist ivuxolimab. These receptors were collected from an adult with an advanced solid tumor such as melanoma, head and neck, liver or kidney cancer.

This chain connects TRBV6-6 to TRBJ2-7; D is perhaps TRBD1 or TRBD2 (5 bases each). This CDR3 has 13 amino acids. Germline values: CDR1 MNHNY, CDR2 SVGAGI (reference sequence). V was trimmed by 4 bases and J by 6 bases, leaving 13 bases between them. DNA of the CDR3: TGTGCCAGCAGTTTACCAGGGACGGGCGAGCAGTACTTC. It yields the protein CASSLPGTGEQYF.

This chain connects TRBV2 to TRBJ1-2; the match to TRBD1 covers 8 bases. The length of the CDR3 is 14 residues. Germline assignment: CDR1 SNHLY and CDR2 FYNNEI. J gave up 4 bases and V 5 bases, and 6 bases lay outside the gene matches. The CDR3 DNA is TGTGCCAGCAGTACCCGTACAGGGGGCTATGGCTACACCTTC. Residues: CASSTRTGGYGYTF. Variable domain in full (rest from reference TRBV2 and TRBJ1-2): EPEVTQTPSHQVTQMGQEVILRCVPISNHLYFYWYRQILGQKVEFLVSFYNNEISEKSEIFDDQFSVERPDGSNFTLKIRSTKLEDSAMYFCASSTRTGGYGYTFGSGTRLTVV.

V and J are TRBV6-1 and TRBJ1-2, with D possibly TRBD1 on 6 matching bases. Germline V lookup: CDR1 MNHNS, CDR2 SASEGT. There are 12 residues in the CDR3. V was shortened by 6 bases and J by 8 bases, with 13 bases between the two germline ends. CDR3: CASRTGSFGYTF. The CDR3 DNA follows: TGTGCCAGCAGGACAGGCTCCTTCGGCTACACCTTC.